Detailed here is one T cell receptor (beta chain). Its antigen remains unidentified. These data originate in a study of radiotherapy plus CTLA-4 blockade in lung cancer. Study-wide points: How blood T cell clones changed early, along with interferon-beta, reportedly forecast response best.

The junction had 11 bases not matched to a gene; V was cut back by 3 bases and J by 10 bases. This CDR3 is built from 15 residues. CDR1 is LGHNA and CDR2 is YNFKEQ in the germline V gene. It was focal radiation plus CTLA-4 blockade with ipilimumab that patients with chemo-refractory metastatic non-small-cell lung cancer received. Only in-frame clones appear in the TCRdb table, and some are missing; sequencing was by immunoSEQ multiplex PCR. In the table there are approximately 40,000 clones, approximately 83% of which are singletons. The chain combines TRBV4-2 with TRBJ2-1; 8 bases map to TRBD2. This clonotype was obtained from a human donor with non-small cell lung cancer whose response to radiotherapy plus ipilimumab could not be evaluated. Sample: peripheral blood, taken from a patient treated with radiotherapy plus ipilimumab. The CDR3 nucleotides are TGTGCCAGCAGCCAGACTAGCGCGAGCCTGGGGGAGCAGTTCTTC. Encoded protein: CASSQTSASLGEQFF.